The 8 T cell receptor beta chains in this list originate from one sample, sequenced in a study of blood T cell repertoires in COVID-19. The assay was immunoSEQ multiplex PCR, and TCRdb's table has in-frame clones only and misses some. The sample has some 220,000 clones; 88% are singletons. The sequencing sample was made of PBMCs or T cells enriched from blood (not recorded which). Receptors were obtained from a woman aged 25 to 45 who had recovered from COVID-19.

A single count supports this clone. The gene calls are TRBV11-3 and TRBJ2-1; 9 bases align to TRBD1. Per germline, CDR1 SGHNT and CDR2 YENEEA. Unmatched junction bases numbered 8, after V lost 4 bases and J lost 4 bases. The length of the CDR3 is 16 residues. The CDR3 DNA follows: TGTGCCAGCAGCTCATCCCGACAGGGGGGGTACAATGAGCAGTTCTTC. Protein sequence: CASSSSRQGGYNEQFF.

In its sample, this clone was seen a few times. The chain links TRBV4-3 to TRBJ1-6, with no clear D. Germline V CDR1 and CDR2: LGHNA, YSLEER. V gave up 0 bases and J gave up 4 bases, with 7 bases separating them. The CDR3 runs 15 residues. The CDR3 sequence: CASSQDNRYNSPLHF. The CDR3 region has the DNA TGCGCCAGCAGCCAAGATAACCGGTATAATTCACCCCTCCACTTT.

The chain has TRBV25-1 and TRBJ2-5, with 11 positions matching TRBD2. The CDR3 sequence is 17 residues long. The germline CDR1 and CDR2 sequences are MGHDK and SYGVNS. The junction had 8 bases not matched to a gene; V was cut back by 1 base and J by 4 bases. The CDR3 protein is CASSELFASGGLETQYF. The CDR3 DNA is TGTGCCAGCAGTGAATTATTTGCTAGCGGGGGGTTAGAGACCCAGTACTTC.

This chain joins TRBV18 and TRBJ1-3, with TRBD1 matching over 8 bases. The V segment lost 8 bases and the J segment 1 base; nucleotides outside the gene matches: 19. This CDR3 region has 19 residues. Germline CDR1 KGHSH, CDR2 LQKENI. CDR3 in amino acids: CASLQPPDRAPFSGNTIYF. The CDR3, as DNA: TGTGCCAGCCTCCAGCCCCCGGACAGGGCCCCATTTTCTGGAAACACCATATATTTT. The whole variable domain, filled in from reference TRBV18 and TRBJ1-3, reads NAGVMQNPRHLVRRRGQEARLRCSPMKGHSHVYWYRQLPEEGLKFMVYLQKENIIDESGMPKERFSAEFPKEGPSILRIQQVVRGDSAAYFCASLQPPDRAPFSGNTIYFGEGSWLTVV.

This chain joins TRBV5-1 and TRBJ1-4; 9 bases are a match to TRBD1. The germline gives CDR1 SGHRS, CDR2 YFSETQ. V lost 4 bases and J lost 3; bases outside the gene matches: 4. The CDR3 sequence is 15 residues long. CDR3 sequence: CASSTRQGANEKLFF. The CDR3 region has the DNA TGCGCCAGCAGCACCCGACAGGGGGCTAATGAAAAACTGTTTTTT.

The CDR3 protein is CASSYHPRGRGSPLHF. The CDR3 bases are TGTGCCAGCAGTTACCACCCCAGGGGGCGCGGATCACCCCTCCACTTT. The rearrangement uses TRBV6-5 and TRBJ1-6; the match to TRBD1 covers 8 bases. CDR1 MNHEY and CDR2 SVGAGI come from the germline V gene. After removal of 2 bases from V and 10 bases from J, the junction contained 10 bases not matched to a gene. This CDR3 spans 16 amino acids.

The J gene is TRBJ2-5, the V gene TRBV18; 8 nucleotides line up with TRBD1. V dropped 0 bases and J dropped 0; count of bases not matched to a gene: 3. The CDR3 has 16 residues. Per the germline V gene, CDR1 is KGHSH and CDR2 is LQKENI. CDR3 bases: TGTGCCAGCTCACCACCGGGACAGGTCTACCAAGAGACCCAGTACTTC. Amino acid sequence: CASSPPGQVYQETQYF. Complete variable domain (other parts from reference TRBV18 and TRBJ2-5): NAGVMQNPRHLVRRRGQEARLRCSPMKGHSHVYWYRQLPEEGLKFMVYLQKENIIDESGMPKERFSAEFPKEGPSILRIQQVVRGDSAAYFCASSPPGQVYQETQYFGPGTRLLVL.

The chain joins TRBV27 to TRBJ1-5, with D possibly being TRBD1 (6 bases). Germline V lookup: CDR1 MNHEY, CDR2 SMNVEV (reference sequence). V was shortened by 3 bases and J by 2 bases, with 8 bases between the two germline ends. This CDR3 is 14 amino acids long. CDR3 sequence (DNA): TGTGCCAGCAGTTTGAACAGGGGCAATCAGCCCCAGCATTTT. Translation: CASSLNRGNQPQHF.